This section outlines one T cell receptor (beta chain) sequence together with its context. The antigen is unknown. The CDR3 extends over 14 amino acids. Trimming took off 2 bases at V and 5 bases at J, with 13 bases between the two ends. The germline V gene has CDR1 ENHRY and CDR2 SYGVKD. The authors ran the immunoSEQ assay, v3.0, at survey level. Libraries were prepared by immunoSEQ multiplex PCR; TCRdb keeps only in-frame clonotypes and omits some of them. The table lists some 25,000 clones, 70% to 85% of them singletons. This entry belongs to a study of long-term antiretroviral therapy in people with HIV. General observations from the study: Controls showed broader CDR3 length ranges than did the HIV repertoires.

Each HIV-infected participant was given treatment in the United States. The chain carries TRBV10-3 and TRBJ2-7; a possible D gene is TRBD2 (5 bases). The starting material was unsorted PBMCs, obtained 3 years after starting antiretroviral therapy. This sequence originates from a man aged 45-65 years with HIV. CDR3 region: CAISERGVPHEQYF. The CDR3 DNA reads TGTGCCATCAGTGAGCGGGGAGTTCCCCACGAGCAGTACTTC.